This is a list of T cell receptor beta chains from one sample in a study of shared clonotypes between healthy human individuals. Assay used: immunoSEQ multiplex PCR; TCRdb lists only in-frame clones, some missing. The sample records 2 million to 2.5 million clones, approximately 94% being singletons. The sequencing sample was made of naive CD4+ T cells sorted from blood. These TCRs come from a man aged 18 to 29 in good health. CDR3s include the opening cysteine and the closing phenylalanine or tryptophan. Each record gives: clone size, J gene, V gene, D gene, CDR3 DNA, CDR3 protein. The D gene is left open where the match is weak. The size of a clone is reported for some rows only, either as once, few or many, or as a class for expanded clones.

abundance: -
j_gene: TRBJ1-1
v_gene: TRBV7-8
d_gene: -
CDR3nt: TGTGCCAGTGACAGGTCCATTGGGGGGAACACTGAAGCTTTCTTT
CDR3aa: CASDRSIGGNTEAFF

abundance: once
j_gene: TRBJ2-1
v_gene: TRBV5-1
d_gene: -
CDR3nt: TGCGCCAGCAGCTTGGTTTCGGGGGCCCCGTTCTTC
CDR3aa: CASSLVSGAPFF

abundance: -
j_gene: TRBJ2-7
v_gene: TRBV7-2
d_gene: TRBD1
CDR3nt: TGTGCCAGCAGCAGGGGACAGCCACCCCGCGAGCAGTACTTC
CDR3aa: CASSRGQPPREQYF

abundance: -
j_gene: TRBJ2-1
v_gene: TRBV7-3
d_gene: -
CDR3nt: TGTGCCAGCAGCCGCATTACTAGCTCCTACAATGAGCAGTTCTTC
CDR3aa: CASSRITSSYNEQFF

abundance: -
j_gene: TRBJ1-2
v_gene: TRBV11-2
d_gene: -
CDR3nt: TGTGCCAGCAGCGCCCTCGGAGGCGGCTACACCTTC
CDR3aa: CASSALGGGYTF

abundance: -
j_gene: TRBJ1-1
v_gene: TRBV7-2
d_gene: TRBD1
CDR3nt: TGTGCCAGCAGGCTCACAGGGGCGGCTTTCTTT
CDR3aa: CASRLTGAAFF

abundance: -
j_gene: TRBJ1-4
v_gene: TRBV28
d_gene: TRBD1
CDR3nt: TGTGCCAGCAGTTCGGGACAGGGGCAGGAAAAACTGTTTTTT
CDR3aa: CASSSGQGQEKLFF

abundance: -
j_gene: TRBJ2-1
v_gene: TRBV6-1
d_gene: -
CDR3nt: TGTGCCAGCAGCCTAACGACAGTCTACAATGAGCAGTTCTTC
CDR3aa: CASSLTTVYNEQFF

abundance: -
j_gene: TRBJ2-7
v_gene: TRBV6-1
d_gene: -
CDR3nt: TGTGCCAGCAGTGAAGCTGGGACACCAAAACCAACCTACGAGCAGTACTTC
CDR3aa: CASSEAGTPKPTYEQYF

abundance: once
j_gene: TRBJ2-7
v_gene: TRBV6-5
d_gene: -
CDR3nt: TGTGCCAGCAGTTACTCGACGTCCGAGCAGTACTTC
CDR3aa: CASSYSTSEQYF

abundance: -
j_gene: TRBJ1-3
v_gene: TRBV5-5
d_gene: -
CDR3nt: TGTGCCAGCAGCTTGGAGCAGGCTTTCTCTGGAAACACCATATATTTT
CDR3aa: CASSLEQAFSGNTIYF

abundance: -
j_gene: TRBJ2-2
v_gene: TRBV2
d_gene: -
CDR3nt: TGTGCCAGCAGGAGCGATTCCGCCGGGGAGCTGTTTTTT
CDR3aa: CASRSDSAGELFF

abundance: -
j_gene: TRBJ2-7
v_gene: TRBV2
d_gene: -
CDR3nt: TGTGCCAGCAGTGAAGTTGGGGGACGCTCCTACGAGCAGTACTTC
CDR3aa: CASSEVGGRSYEQYF

abundance: -
j_gene: TRBJ2-1
v_gene: TRBV5-1
d_gene: -
CDR3nt: TGCGCCAGCAGCTTGAACGCGCACAATGAGCAGTTCTTC
CDR3aa: CASSLNAHNEQFF

abundance: -
j_gene: TRBJ2-5
v_gene: TRBV5-1
d_gene: TRBD1
CDR3nt: TGCGCCAGCAGCTCCGGGACAGAAGAGACCCAGTACTTC
CDR3aa: CASSSGTEETQYF

abundance: -
j_gene: TRBJ2-7
v_gene: TRBV2
d_gene: TRBD2
CDR3nt: TGTGCCAGCAGAAGAATTAGCGGGGGCCACGAGCAGTACTTC
CDR3aa: CASRRISGGHEQYF

abundance: -
j_gene: TRBJ1-6
v_gene: TRBV5-4
d_gene: TRBD1
CDR3nt: TGTGCCAGCAGCTTACGACAGGGGGCAGATTCACCCCTCCACTTT
CDR3aa: CASSLRQGADSPLHF

abundance: -
j_gene: TRBJ2-7
v_gene: TRBV6-5
d_gene: TRBD2
CDR3nt: TGTGCCAGCAGTCGGAGGGAGGGTACCTACGAGCAGTACTTC
CDR3aa: CASSRREGTYEQYF

abundance: -
j_gene: TRBJ1-6
v_gene: TRBV25-1
d_gene: -
CDR3nt: TGTGCCAGCAGTGTGGAGACAGCTAATTCACCCCTCCACTTT
CDR3aa: CASSVETANSPLHF

abundance: once
j_gene: TRBJ1-3
v_gene: TRBV28
d_gene: TRBD1
CDR3nt: TGTGCCAGCAGTCTGACAGGGGGCCGGAGCTCTGGAAACACCATATATTTT
CDR3aa: CASSLTGGRSSGNTIYF

abundance: -
j_gene: TRBJ1-2
v_gene: TRBV6-1
d_gene: -
CDR3nt: TGTGCCAGCAGTGAAGGAAGGGGACCTATCGGCTACACCTTC
CDR3aa: CASSEGRGPIGYTF

abundance: -
j_gene: TRBJ1-1
v_gene: TRBV5-1
d_gene: TRBD1
CDR3nt: TGCGCCAGCAGCTTGGACGGACAGGGGAACACTGAAGCTTTCTTT
CDR3aa: CASSLDGQGNTEAFF

abundance: -
j_gene: TRBJ1-1
v_gene: TRBV2
d_gene: TRBD1
CDR3nt: TGTGCCAGCAGTAGGACAGGACGAGGGGCTTTCTTT
CDR3aa: CASSRTGRGAFF

abundance: -
j_gene: TRBJ2-2
v_gene: TRBV19
d_gene: -
CDR3nt: TGTGCCAGTAGTCGATACGGGACAACGAACACCGGGGAGCTGTTTTTT
CDR3aa: CASSRYGTTNTGELFF

abundance: once
j_gene: TRBJ2-7
v_gene: TRBV19
d_gene: -
CDR3nt: TGTGCCAGTAGTATAGATAGTTTCCTCTACGAGCAGTACTTC
CDR3aa: CASSIDSFLYEQYF

abundance: once
j_gene: TRBJ1-3
v_gene: TRBV5-4
d_gene: -
CDR3nt: TGTGCCAGCAGGGGAGGGCCCACCGGCGGAAACACCATATATTTT
CDR3aa: CASRGGPTGGNTIYF

abundance: -
j_gene: TRBJ1-1
v_gene: TRBV5-1
d_gene: TRBD1
CDR3nt: TGCGCCAGCAGCTTGACAGGGGAGACCACTGAAGCTTTCTTT
CDR3aa: CASSLTGETTEAFF